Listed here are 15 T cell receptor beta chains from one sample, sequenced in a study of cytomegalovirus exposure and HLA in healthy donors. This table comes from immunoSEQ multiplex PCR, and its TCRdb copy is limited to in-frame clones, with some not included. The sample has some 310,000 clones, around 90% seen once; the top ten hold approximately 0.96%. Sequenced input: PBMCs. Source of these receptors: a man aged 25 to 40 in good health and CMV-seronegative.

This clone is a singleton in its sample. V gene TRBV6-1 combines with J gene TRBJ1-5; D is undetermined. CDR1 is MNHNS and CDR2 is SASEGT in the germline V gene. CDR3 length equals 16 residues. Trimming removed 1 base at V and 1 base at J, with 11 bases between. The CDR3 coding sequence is TGTGCCAGCAGTGAAGACAGACCCTGGAGCAATCAGCCCCAGCATTTT. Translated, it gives CASSEDRPWSNQPQHF.

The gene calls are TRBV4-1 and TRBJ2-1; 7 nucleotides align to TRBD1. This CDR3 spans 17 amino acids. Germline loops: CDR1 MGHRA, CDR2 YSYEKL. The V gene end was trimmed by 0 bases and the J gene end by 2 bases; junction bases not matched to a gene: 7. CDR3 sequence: CASSQDSVGGPYNEQFF. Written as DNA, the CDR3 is TGCGCCAGCAGCCAAGATAGTGTAGGGGGCCCCTACAATGAGCAGTTCTTC.

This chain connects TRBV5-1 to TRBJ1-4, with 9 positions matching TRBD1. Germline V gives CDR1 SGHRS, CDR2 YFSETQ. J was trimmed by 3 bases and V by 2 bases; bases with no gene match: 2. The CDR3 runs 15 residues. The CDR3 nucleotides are TGCGCCAGCAGCTTCAACAGGGGGCCTAATGAAAAACTGTTTTTT. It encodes CASSFNRGPNEKLFF.

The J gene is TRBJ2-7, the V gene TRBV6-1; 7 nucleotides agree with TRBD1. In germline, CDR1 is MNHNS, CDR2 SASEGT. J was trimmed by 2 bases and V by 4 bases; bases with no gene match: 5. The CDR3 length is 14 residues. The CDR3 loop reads CASSGGTDAYEQYF. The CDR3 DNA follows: TGTGCCAGCAGTGGAGGGACAGATGCCTACGAGCAGTACTTC.

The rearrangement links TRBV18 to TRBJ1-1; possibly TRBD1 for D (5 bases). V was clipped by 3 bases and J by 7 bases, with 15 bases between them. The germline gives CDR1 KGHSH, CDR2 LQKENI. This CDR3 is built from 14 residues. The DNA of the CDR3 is TGTGCCAGCTCACCCCTCTGGTCCCAGGGTGAAGCTTTCTTT. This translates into CASSPLWSQGEAFF.

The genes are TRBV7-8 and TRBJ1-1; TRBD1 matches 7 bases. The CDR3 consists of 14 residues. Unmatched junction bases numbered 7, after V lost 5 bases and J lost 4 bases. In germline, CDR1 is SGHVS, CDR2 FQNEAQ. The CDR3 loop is CASSPQGMFTEAFF. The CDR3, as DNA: TGTGCCAGCAGCCCACAGGGGATGTTCACTGAAGCTTTCTTT. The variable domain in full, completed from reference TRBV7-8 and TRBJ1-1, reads GAGVSQSPRYKVAKRGQDVALRCDPISGHVSLFWYQQALGQGPEFLTYFQNEAQLDKSGLPSDRFFAERPEGSVSTLKIQRTQQEDSAVYLCASSPQGMFTEAFFGQGTRLTVV.

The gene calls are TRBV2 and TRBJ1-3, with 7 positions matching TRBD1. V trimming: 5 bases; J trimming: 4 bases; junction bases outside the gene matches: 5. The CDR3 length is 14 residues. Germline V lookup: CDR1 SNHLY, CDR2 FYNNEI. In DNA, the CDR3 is TGTGCCAGCAGTCGACAGGGAGGCGGAAACACCATATATTTT. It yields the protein CASSRQGGGNTIYF.

Here the CDR3 DNA reads TGTGCCAGCAGCTTGGCAGGGGACAATCAGCCCCAGCATTTT. It yields the protein CASSLAGDNQPQHF. The chain recombines TRBV5-5 with TRBJ1-5; possibly TRBD1 for D (6 bases). This CDR3 spans 14 amino acids. V was shortened by 0 bases and J by 3 bases, with 7 bases between the two germline ends. The germline gives CDR1 SGHKS, CDR2 YYEKEE (reference sequence).

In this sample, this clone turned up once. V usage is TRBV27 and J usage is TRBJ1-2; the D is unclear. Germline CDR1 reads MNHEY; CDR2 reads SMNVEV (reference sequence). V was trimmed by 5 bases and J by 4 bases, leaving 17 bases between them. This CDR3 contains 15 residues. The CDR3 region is CASSQPREIGYGYTF. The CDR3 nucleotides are TGTGCCAGCAGTCAACCCCGGGAAATTGGCTATGGCTACACCTTC.

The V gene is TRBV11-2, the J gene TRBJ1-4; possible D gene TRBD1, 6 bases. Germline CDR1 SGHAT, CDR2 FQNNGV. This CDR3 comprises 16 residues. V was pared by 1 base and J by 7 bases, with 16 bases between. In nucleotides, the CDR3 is TGTGCCAGCAGCTTAGCCCGGGGGGCGGGAGGTGAAAAACTGTTTTTT. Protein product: CASSLARGAGGEKLFF.

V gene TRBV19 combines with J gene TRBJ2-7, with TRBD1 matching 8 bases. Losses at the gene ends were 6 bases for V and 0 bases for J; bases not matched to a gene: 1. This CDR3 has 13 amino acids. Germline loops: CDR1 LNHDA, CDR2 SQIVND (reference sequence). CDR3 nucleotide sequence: TGTGCCAGTAGGGACAGGGACTCCTACGAGCAGTACTTC. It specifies CASRDRDSYEQYF.

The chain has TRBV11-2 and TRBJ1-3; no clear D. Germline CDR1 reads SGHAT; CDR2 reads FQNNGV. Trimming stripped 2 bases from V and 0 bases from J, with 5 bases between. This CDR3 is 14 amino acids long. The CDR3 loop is CASSLFYSGNTIYF. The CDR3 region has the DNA TGTGCCAGCAGCTTATTTTACTCTGGAAACACCATATATTTT.

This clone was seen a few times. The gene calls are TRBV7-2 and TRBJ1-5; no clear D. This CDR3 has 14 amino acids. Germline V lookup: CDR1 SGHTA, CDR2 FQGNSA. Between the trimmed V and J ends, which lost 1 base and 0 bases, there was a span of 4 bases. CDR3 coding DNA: TGTGCCAGCAGCTTAGACACTAGCAATCAGCCCCAGCATTTT. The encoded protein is CASSLDTSNQPQHF.

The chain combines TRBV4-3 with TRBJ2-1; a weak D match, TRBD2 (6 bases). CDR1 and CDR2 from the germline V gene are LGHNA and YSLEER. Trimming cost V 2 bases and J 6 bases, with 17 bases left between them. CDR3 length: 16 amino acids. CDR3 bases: TGCGCCAGCAGCCAAACTCGTGGGGACTTAATCAATGAGCAGTTCTTC. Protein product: CASSQTRGDLINEQFF.

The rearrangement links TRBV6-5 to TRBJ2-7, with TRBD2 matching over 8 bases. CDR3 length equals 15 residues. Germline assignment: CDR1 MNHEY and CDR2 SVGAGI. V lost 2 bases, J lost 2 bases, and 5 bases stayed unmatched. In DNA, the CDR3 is TGTGCCAGCAGTTACGCTATAGCGGGGACCTACGAGCAGTACTTC. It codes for CASSYAIAGTYEQYF.